The rows below give T cell receptor beta chains drawn from one sample of a study of identifying expanded T cells in peripheral blood. TCRdb keeps only in-frame clones here, not all; method: immunoSEQ multiplex PCR. The data hold more than 45,000 clones, with over 80% observed a single time. The sequencing input was blood. All receptors come from a person between 18 and 75 years old in good health. The CDR3 runs from the conserved cysteine through the conserved F or W. The D gene is left open where the match is weak. Only part of the rows carry a size: once, few, many, or a class if the clone is expanded.

TRBV30	.	TRBJ1-4	.	TGTGCCTGGGCGACAGGCGTCGAAAAACTGTTTTTT	CAWATGVEKLFF
TRBV30	.	TRBJ1-6	.	TGTGCCTGGAGACCGGGGGGCTCCTATAATTCACCCCTCCACTTT	CAWRPGGSYNSPLHF
TRBV5-6	.	TRBJ2-7	.	TGTGCCAGCAGCCCCACTAGAAGCTACGAGCAGTACTTC	CASSPTRSYEQYF
TRBV7-9	.	TRBJ2-5	TRBD2	TGTGCCAGCAGCTTAGGAGCGGGAGGACTTGGGGAGACCCAGTACTTC	CASSLGAGGLGETQYF
TRBV11-3	.	TRBJ2-1	TRBD2	TGTGCCAGCAGCTTAAGCGGGAGGGCCAATGAGCAGTTCTTC	CASSLSGRANEQFF
TRBV4-2	.	TRBJ1-4	.	TGTGCCAGCAGCCAAGATCACCAGGGGTACGAAAAACTGTTTTTT	CASSQDHQGYEKLFF
TRBV4-2	.	TRBJ1-3	.	TGTGCCAGCAGCCAATCCCGAAACACCATATATTTT	CASSQSRNTIYF
TRBV7-9	.	TRBJ2-7	TRBD1	TGTGCCAGCAGCTTAACGGGGACAGAGAACTACGAGCAGTACTTC	CASSLTGTENYEQYF
TRBV11-2	.	TRBJ2-3	.	TGTGCCAGCAGCTCAGGCAGGCCGATCACAGATACGCAGTATTTT	CASSSGRPITDTQYF
TRBV9	.	TRBJ2-3	.	TGTGCCAGCAGCGTAGTTAACACAGATACGCAGTATTTT	CASSVVNTDTQYF
TRBV6-1	.	TRBJ1-5	TRBD1	TGTGCCAGCCGGGCTAGGACAGGGCTGGATCAGCCCCAGCATTTT	CASRARTGLDQPQHF
TRBV27	.	TRBJ1-5	.	TGTGCCAGCAGTAGCAGGGATAATCAGCCCCAGCATTTT	CASSSRDNQPQHF
TRBV7-2	.	TRBJ2-4	TRBD1	TGTGCCAGCAGCCTACGGACAGGGGAGAACATTCAGTACTTC	CASSLRTGENIQYF
TRBV15	.	TRBJ2-7	.	TGTGCCACCAGCAGAGATAGGGGCGCCTACGAGCAGTACTTC	CATSRDRGAYEQYF
TRBV9	few	TRBJ1-2	TRBD1	TGTGCCAGCAGCTACCGGGACAGGGGGCCCTATGGCTACACCTTC	CASSYRDRGPYGYTF
TRBV19	once	TRBJ1-1	.	TGTGCCAGTAGTATGGGGAGAGATACTATGGGTACTGAAGCTTTCTTT	CASSMGRDTMGTEAFF
TRBV11-3	.	TRBJ1-3	.	TGTGCCAGCTCCAGAAGGGGCCCAGGGGGAAACACCATATATTTT	CASSRRGPGGNTIYF
TRBV7-2	.	TRBJ1-2	TRBD1	TGTGCCAGCAGCTCTCCTCCCCCAGGGGGATTCTATGGCTACACCTTC	CASSSPPPGGFYGYTF
TRBV4-2	.	TRBJ1-2	.	TGTGCCAGCAGCTCAAAAGGGGAAGGGACGGGCGGCTACACCTTC	CASSSKGEGTGGYTF
TRBV7-9	few	TRBJ1-2	.	TGTGCCAGCAGCTGGACCTCAGGGCCCTATGGCTACACCTTC	CASSWTSGPYGYTF
TRBV5-4	.	TRBJ1-2	.	TGTGCCAGCAGCTTGGAACGGGGGGGCGCATCCAACTATGGCTACACCTTC	CASSLERGGASNYGYTF
TRBV19	.	TRBJ2-3	TRBD2	TGTGCCACCGGGACTAGCGGGAGTACAGATACGCAGTATTTT	CATGTSGSTDTQYF
TRBV14	.	TRBJ2-5	TRBD1	TGTGCCAGCAGCTTGGGACAGATATTCAGTGAGACCCAGTACTTC	CASSLGQIFSETQYF
TRBV7-9	.	TRBJ1-1	.	TGTGCCAGCAGCTTCGGACTGGGGACCGGAGCTTTCTTT	CASSFGLGTGAFF